A single sample gave rise to the 17 T cell receptor beta chains below, sequenced in a study of beta chain features in type 1 diabetes. Study observations and caveats: When Type 1 diabetes patients were examined, their TCRB CDR3s proved moderately but significantly shorter in all four CD4+ subsets.

Their antigens remain unidentified. Reverse transcription of all isolated RNA meant that expressed TCRB transcripts were sequenced. Repertoires were generated with immunoSEQ multiplex PCR, while TCRdb's copy carries only in-frame clones and drops some. The sample holds some 160,000 clones, about 9% seen once. Sequencing used central memory CD4+ T cells from blood. All receptors derive from a woman aged 25 to 45 with type 1 diabetes.

The J gene is TRBJ2-2, the V gene TRBV28; D not certain. The germline V gene encodes CDR1 MDHEN and CDR2 SYDVKM. V lost 6 bases and J lost 5, with 10 bases in between. This CDR3 is 13 amino acids long. The CDR3 nucleotides are TGTGCCAGCAGGTATCCCCCTACCGGGGAGCTGTTTTTT. Residues: CASRYPPTGELFF.

In the case of this clone: Mismatch with germline at one junction end may stem from a read error. The chain couples TRBV27 to TRBJ2-7; a weak D match, TRBD1 (6 bases). The CDR3 runs 14 residues. Germline V gene lookup returns CDR1 MNHEY and CDR2 SMNVEV (reference sequence). CDR3 sequence reads: CASSQTGLTYEQYF. The CDR3 nucleotides read TGTGCCAGCAGTCAAACAGGGTTAACCTATGAGCAGTACTTC.

This clone has more than one count but fewer than ten. The J gene is TRBJ2-7, the V gene TRBV28, with a weak D call TRBD2 (5 bases). The CDR3 length is 13 residues. V lost 6 bases and J lost 6, with 15 bases in between. CDR1 MDHEN and CDR2 SYDVKM come from the germline V gene. The CDR3 coding sequence is TGTGCCAGCAGGATTCCGGGGAACTCCGAGCAGTACTTC. Residues: CASRIPGNSEQYF. Combining the CDR3 with reference TRBV28 and TRBJ2-7 gives the whole variable domain DVKVTQSSRYLVKRTGEKVFLECVQDMDHENMFWYRQDPGLGLRLIYFSYDVKMKEKGDIPEGYSVSREKKERFSLILESASTNQTSMYLCASRIPGNSEQYFGPGTRLTVT.

This clone was counted a few times. V usage is TRBV7-6 and J usage is TRBJ2-7; TRBD1 matches at 7 bases. Germline CDR1 reads SGHVS; CDR2 reads FNYEAQ. The CDR3 extends over 15 amino acids. V shed 5 bases, J shed 1 base, and the junction held 8 bases outside the gene matches. The CDR3: CASSPQGDQSYEQYF. CDR3 nucleotides: TGTGCCAGCAGCCCCCAGGGGGACCAATCCTACGAGCAGTACTTC.

The rearrangement uses TRBV5-8 and TRBJ2-7, with D unclear. V was pared by 5 bases and J by 3 bases, with 18 bases between. Germline V gives CDR1 SGHTS, CDR2 YDEGEE. The CDR3 has 15 residues. CDR3 nucleotide sequence: TGTGCCAGCAGACCCTGGGCAGAAATCATCTACGAGCAGTACTTC. Translated, it gives CASRPWAEIIYEQYF.

This clone was detected a few times. This chain connects TRBV5-4 to TRBJ2-5, with TRBD1 matching 10 bases. Germline V gene data show CDR1 as SGHNT and CDR2 as YYREEE (reference sequence). The CDR3 length is 14 residues. Losses at the gene ends were 2 bases for V and 5 bases for J; bases not matched to a gene: 3. This chain's CDR3 is CASSFRDRGETQYF. For the CDR3, the DNA is TGTGCCAGCAGCTTCCGGGACAGGGGTGAGACCCAGTACTTC.

As concerns this clone: Within the sample, other DNA sequences also encode this same CDR3. This sequence joins TRBV28 and TRBJ2-7; D may be TRBD1 (7 bases). The CDR3 has 12 amino acids. The V gene's germline CDR1 is MDHEN and CDR2 SYDVKM. The V gene lost 6 bases and the J gene lost 4 bases, with 10 bases spanning the gap. For the CDR3, the DNA is TGTGCCAGCAGCGGGGGACAGTACGAGCAGTACTTC. Protein product: CASSGGQYEQYF.

This clone was counted a few times. V gene TRBV18 combines with J gene TRBJ2-3; D ambiguous. V was clipped by 4 bases and J by 6 bases, with 8 bases between them. Germline CDR1 KGHSH, CDR2 LQKENI. The CDR3 loop spans 12 amino acids. The CDR3 sequence: CASSLVGDTQYF. The CDR3 nucleotides are TGTGCCAGCTCACTGGTCGGGGATACGCAGTATTTT. Drawing the rest from reference TRBV18 and TRBJ2-3, the complete variable domain is NAGVMQNPRHLVRRRGQEARLRCSPMKGHSHVYWYRQLPEEGLKFMVYLQKENIIDESGMPKERFSAEFPKEGPSILRIQQVVRGDSAAYFCASSLVGDTQYFGPGTRLTVL.

A few counts support this clone. The rearrangement links TRBV7-6 to TRBJ2-1, with TRBD2 matching over 8 bases. This CDR3 is 12 amino acids long. Trimming cost V 5 bases and J 7 bases; bases outside gene matches: 1. Germline CDR1 and CDR2: SGHVS and FNYEAQ. The CDR3 loop reads CASSASGNEQFF. CDR3 nucleotides: TGTGCCAGCAGCGCTAGCGGGAATGAGCAGTTCTTC.

This clone occurred a few times. The chain employs TRBV4-2 and TRBJ2-1, with TRBD2 identical over 8 bases. The CDR3 length is 16 residues. J gave up 2 bases and V 5 bases, and 8 bases lay outside the gene matches. Germline lookup yields CDR1 LGHNA and CDR2 YNFKEQ. CDR3 sequence: CASSTLGLAAYNEQFF. The CDR3 DNA reads TGTGCCAGCAGCACCCTCGGACTAGCCGCCTACAATGAGCAGTTCTTC.

The chain is built from TRBV27 and TRBJ2-3, with 7 bases matching TRBD2. Germline CDR1 is MNHEY and CDR2 is SMNVEV (reference sequence). This CDR3 contains 14 residues. V was clipped by 10 bases and J by 3 bases; unmatched bases: 10. The CDR3 protein is CATATRLATDTQYF. Written as DNA, the CDR3 is TGTGCCACCGCGACCCGACTAGCTACAGATACGCAGTATTTT.

This clone has only a few counts. J is TRBJ1-2 and V is TRBV5-1; possibly TRBD1 for D (6 bases). This CDR3 contains 13 residues. CDR1 and CDR2 (germline): SGHRS, YFSETQ. V lost 0 bases and J lost 6, with 9 bases in between. For the CDR3, the DNA is TGCGCCAGCAGCTTGGAGGGGGTGGATGGCTACACCTTC. As protein: CASSLEGVDGYTF.

A few counts support this clone. The chain links TRBV18 to TRBJ1-2; unclear D gene. Trimming took 0 bases from V and 7 from J, leaving 9 bases between them. Germline loops: CDR1 KGHSH, CDR2 LQKENI. The CDR3 consists of 13 residues. The CDR3 loop reads CASSPPLGPGYTF. In nucleotides, the CDR3 is TGTGCCAGCTCACCACCGTTGGGCCCTGGCTACACCTTC.

V usage is TRBV6-5 and J usage is TRBJ2-7, with D possibly being TRBD1 (5 bases). CDR1 MNHEY and CDR2 SVGAGI come from the germline V gene. This CDR3 has 11 amino acids. V lost 5 bases and J 5 bases, leaving 7 bases between the germline ends. CDR3 protein: CASSGADEQYF. The CDR3 coding sequence is TGTGCCAGCAGTGGGGCAGACGAGCAGTACTTC.

The sample holds a few counts of this clone. The chain couples TRBV30 to TRBJ2-1; tentative D call: TRBD1 (6 bases). Germline loops: CDR1 GTSNPN, CDR2 SVGIG (reference sequence). V was pared by 5 bases and J by 10 bases, with 12 bases between. The CDR3 covers 11 residues. CDR3 coding DNA: TGTGCCTGGGGGGGCGGTACGGAGCAGTTCTTC. This encodes CAWGGGTEQFF.

This clone appeared a few times. The rearrangement links TRBV29-1 to TRBJ2-3; no reliable D call. This CDR3 comprises 12 residues. The V and J ends lost 3 bases and 5 bases respectively, with 9 bases between them. CDR1 is SQVTM, CDR2 ANQGSEA, per germline. Written as DNA, the CDR3 is TGCAGCGTTGACAAATCGGGAGATACGCAGTATTTT. It translates to CSVDKSGDTQYF.

This rearrangement joins TRBV11-2 to TRBJ2-5, with a tentative D call TRBD2 (6 bases). The CDR3 is made up of 14 amino acids. Looked up from germline, CDR1 is SGHAT and CDR2 is FQNNGV. With 3 bases removed from V and 2 bases from J, the gap between germline ends came to 10 bases. CDR3 nucleotides: TGTGCCAGCAGCTTTGCGGGGACGCAAGAGACCCAGTACTTC. Its translation: CASSFAGTQETQYF.